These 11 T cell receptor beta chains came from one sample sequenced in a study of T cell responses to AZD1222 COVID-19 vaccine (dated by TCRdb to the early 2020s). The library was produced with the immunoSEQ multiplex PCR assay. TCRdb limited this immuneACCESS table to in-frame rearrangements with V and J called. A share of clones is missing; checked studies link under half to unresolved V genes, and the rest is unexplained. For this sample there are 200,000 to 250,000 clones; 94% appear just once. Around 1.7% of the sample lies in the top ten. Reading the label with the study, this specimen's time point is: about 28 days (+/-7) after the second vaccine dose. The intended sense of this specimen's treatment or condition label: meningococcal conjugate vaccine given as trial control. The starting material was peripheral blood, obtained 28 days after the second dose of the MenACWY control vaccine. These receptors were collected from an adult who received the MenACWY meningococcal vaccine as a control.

CDR3 sequence (DNA): TGTGCCAGCAGCACAGGCATCTCTGGAAACACCATATATTTT. Amino acid sequence: CASSTGISGNTIYF. V and J are TRBV7-2 and TRBJ1-3; tentatively, D is TRBD1 (5 bases). CDR3 length equals 14 residues. The germline gives CDR1 SGHTA, CDR2 FQGNSA. V was clipped by 5 bases and J by 0 bases, with 8 bases between them.

The CDR3 reads CASSGDRVGTYEQYF. The CDR3 DNA follows: TGTGCCAGCAGTGGGGACAGGGTAGGGACCTACGAGCAGTACTTC. The genes are TRBV2 and TRBJ2-7; 9 nucleotides align to TRBD1. This CDR3 has 15 amino acids. Unmatched junction bases numbered 6, after V lost 4 bases and J lost 2 bases. Germline CDR1 SNHLY, CDR2 FYNNEI.

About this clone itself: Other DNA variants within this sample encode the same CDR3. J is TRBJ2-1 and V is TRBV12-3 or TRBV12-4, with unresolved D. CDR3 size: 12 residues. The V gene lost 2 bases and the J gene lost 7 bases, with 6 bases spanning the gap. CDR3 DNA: TGTGCCAGCAGTTTATTGGGAAATGAGCAGTTCTTC. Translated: CASSLLGNEQFF.

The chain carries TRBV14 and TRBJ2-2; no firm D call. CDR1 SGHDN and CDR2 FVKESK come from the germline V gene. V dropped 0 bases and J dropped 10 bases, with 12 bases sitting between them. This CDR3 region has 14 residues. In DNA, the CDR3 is TGTGCCAGCAGCCAAGAACGCGACCCCCCGGAGCTGTTTTTT. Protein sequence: CASSQERDPPELFF. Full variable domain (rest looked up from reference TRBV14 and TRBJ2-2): EAGVTQFPSHSVIEKGQTVTLRCDPISGHDNLYWYRRVMGKEIKFLLHFVKESKQDESGMPNNRFLAERTGGTYSTLKVQPAELEDSGVYFCASSQERDPPELFFGEGSRLTVL.

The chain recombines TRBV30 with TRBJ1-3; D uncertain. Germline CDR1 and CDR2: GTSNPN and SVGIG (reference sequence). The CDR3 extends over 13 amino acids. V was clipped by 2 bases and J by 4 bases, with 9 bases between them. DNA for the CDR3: TGTGCCTGGAGTCCGCTTTCCGGAAACACCATATATTTT. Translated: CAWSPLSGNTIYF.

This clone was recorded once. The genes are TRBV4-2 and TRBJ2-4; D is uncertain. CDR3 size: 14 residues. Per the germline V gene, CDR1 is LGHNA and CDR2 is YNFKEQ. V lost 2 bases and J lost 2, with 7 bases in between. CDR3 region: CASSQPGSKNIQYF. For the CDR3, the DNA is TGTGCCAGCAGCCAACCGGGCTCCAAAAACATTCAGTACTTC.

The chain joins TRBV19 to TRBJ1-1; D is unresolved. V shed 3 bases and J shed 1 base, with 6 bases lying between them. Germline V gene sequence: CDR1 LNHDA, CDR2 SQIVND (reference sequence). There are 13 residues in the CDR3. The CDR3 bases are TGTGCCAGTAGTATGGGCCCGAACACTGAAGCTTTCTTT. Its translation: CASSMGPNTEAFF.

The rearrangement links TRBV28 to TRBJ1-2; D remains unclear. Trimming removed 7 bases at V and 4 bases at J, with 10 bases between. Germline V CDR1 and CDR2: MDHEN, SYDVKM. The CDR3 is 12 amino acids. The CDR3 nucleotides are TGTGCCAGCAATCTTGCGGCCTATGGCTACACCTTC. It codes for CASNLAAYGYTF.

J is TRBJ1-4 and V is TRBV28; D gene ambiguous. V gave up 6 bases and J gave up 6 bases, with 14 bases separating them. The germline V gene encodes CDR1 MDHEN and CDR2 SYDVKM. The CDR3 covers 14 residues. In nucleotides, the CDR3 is TGTGCCAGCAGGACTCGGGCGCGGGATGAAAAACTGTTTTTT. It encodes CASRTRARDEKLFF. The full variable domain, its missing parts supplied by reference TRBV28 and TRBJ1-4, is DVKVTQSSRYLVKRTGEKVFLECVQDMDHENMFWYRQDPGLGLRLIYFSYDVKMKEKGDIPEGYSVSREKKERFSLILESASTNQTSMYLCASRTRARDEKLFFGSGTQLSVL.

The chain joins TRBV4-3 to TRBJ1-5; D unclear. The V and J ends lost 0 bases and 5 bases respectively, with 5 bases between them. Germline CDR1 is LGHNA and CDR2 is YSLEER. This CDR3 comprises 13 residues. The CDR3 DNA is TGCGCCAGCAGCCAAGATGACCATCAGCCCCAGCATTTT. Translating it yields CASSQDDHQPQHF.

CDR3: CASSVAGTQYF. The CDR3 nucleotides read TGTGCCAGTAGCGTAGCGGGGACCCAGTACTTC. The chain carries TRBV19 and TRBJ2-5; 7 nucleotides agree with TRBD2. CDR3 size: 11 residues. CDR1 is LNHDA, CDR2 SQIVND, per germline (reference sequence). The V gene end was trimmed by 6 bases and the J gene end by 7 bases; junction bases not matched to a gene: 2.